This T cell receptor (beta chain) was captured by sequencing in a study of cytomegalovirus exposure and HLA in healthy donors. General study results and limits: Serostatus for CMV was the only available immune exposure information. Listed as cytomegalovirus-associated were 150 to 200 TCR beta chains. It was reported that TCR beta sequences correctly inferred the HLA-A and HLA-B alleles for most subjects.

Healthy individuals who donated bone marrow served as the donors. The PCR ran on 60 Vbeta and 13 Jbeta primers. Generated by immunoSEQ multiplex PCR, the TCRdb table keeps only in-frame clones and is missing some. Seen here are some 160,000 clones, more than 75% observed once, and the top ten hold about 1.5%. CDR1 and CDR2 from the germline V gene are KGHSH and LQKENI. CDR3 length: 15 amino acids. J was trimmed by 7 bases and V by 5 bases; bases with no gene match: 9. Comment on this clone: The antigen remains undetermined.

The sequencing input was PBMCs. The sequence was obtained from a male donor in good health and CMV-seronegative. The genes are TRBV18 and TRBJ2-1, with TRBD1 matching 9 bases. CDR3 nucleotides: TGTGCCAGCTCAAAAACCGGGACAGGGTTGAATGAGCAGTTCTTC. It is translated as CASSKTGTGLNEQFF.